This T cell receptor beta chain is from a study of blood T cell repertoires in COVID-19. About the study: The United States, Italy and Spain provided the acute and convalescent COVID-19 samples. PBMCs, B-cell-depleted T cells, or T cells provided the cDNA or gDNA that made up the material.

V trimming: 0 bases; J trimming: 6 bases; junction bases outside the gene matches: 9. The CDR3 spans 18 residues. Germline assignment: CDR1 LGHDT and CDR2 YNNKEL (reference sequence). Original processing methods: Reference gene primer amplification gave estimated nucleated cell counts. Using immunoSEQ multiplex PCR, the repertoire was profiled, and TCRdb retains in-frame clones only, with some absent. D and trimming come from the DNA, and the V and J calls and clone size come from that table. The table records roughly 13,000 clones, around 73% of them present only once. The sequencing sample was made of peripheral blood. This clonotype was sampled from a man aged 65 to 85 with acute or convalescent COVID-19. The rearrangement joins TRBV3-1 (or the pseudogene TRBV3-2) to TRBJ2-3, with 13 bases lining up with TRBD2. The CDR3 nucleotides are TGTGCCAGCAGCCAAGATTTCAAGACTAGCGGGAGGAGGGATACGCAGTATTTT. It encodes CASSQDFKTSGRRDTQYF.